The next 11 T cell receptor beta chains were all read from a single sample in a study of T cell responses to AZD1222 COVID-19 vaccine. Repertoires were generated with immunoSEQ multiplex PCR, while TCRdb's copy carries only in-frame clones and drops some. The data show roughly 150,000 clones, with roughly 85% seen just once and less than 1.3% held by the top ten. The source material was peripheral blood, sampled 28 days after the second AZD1222 dose. Receptors originate from an adult who received the AZD1222 COVID-19 vaccine.

The rearrangement uses TRBV5-5 and TRBJ1-2; D is unclear. The CDR3 has 14 residues. Germline CDR1 is SGHKS and CDR2 is YYEKEE (reference sequence). V was cut by 4 bases and J by 5 bases, with 15 bases left in between. The CDR3 region is CASSPGGGNYGYTF. The CDR3 nucleotides are TGTGCCAGCAGCCCTGGAGGAGGGAATTATGGCTACACCTTC.

The chain carries TRBV7-2 and TRBJ1-2; D uncertain. The length of the CDR3 is 14 residues. V lost 3 bases and J 5 bases, leaving 13 bases between the germline ends. Per the germline V gene, CDR1 is SGHTA and CDR2 is FQGNSA. The CDR3 DNA reads as TGTGCCAGCAGCTTGGCCCCCGGGCAGTATGGCTACACCTTC. It codes for CASSLAPGQYGYTF.

J is TRBJ1-2 and V is TRBV25-1, with TRBD1 matching over 7 bases. V was pared by 2 bases and J by 5 bases, with 5 bases of the junction left unmatched. In germline, CDR1 is MGHDK, CDR2 SYGVNS. This CDR3 is built from 14 residues. CDR3 region: CASSEGRGPYGYTF. The CDR3 coding sequence is TGTGCCAGCAGTGAAGGAAGGGGGCCATATGGCTACACCTTC.

The rearrangement uses TRBV5-4 and TRBJ2-7, with D perhaps TRBD2 (5 bases). The ends were cut back, 3 bases at V and 1 base at J, with 11 bases in the middle. The CDR3 has 14 residues. Germline V gives CDR1 SGHNT, CDR2 YYREEE (reference sequence). The CDR3 loop reads CASSSDGGSYEQYF. In DNA, the CDR3 is TGTGCCAGCAGCTCCGACGGAGGTTCCTACGAGCAGTACTTC.

This clone has only one observation. The chain has TRBV15 and TRBJ1-1; 8 nucleotides align to TRBD1. Germline V gene lookup returns CDR1 LNHNV and CDR2 YYDKDF (reference sequence). The CDR3 contains 15 residues. V lost 0 bases and J lost 3; bases outside the gene matches: 3. The CDR3 here is CATSRDAGGDTEAFF. CDR3 sequence (DNA): TGTGCCACCAGCAGAGACGCAGGGGGCGACACTGAAGCTTTCTTT. The full variable domain, with the rest looked up from reference TRBV15 and TRBJ1-1, is DAMVIQNPRYQVTQFGKPVTLSCSQTLNHNVMYWYQQKSSQAPKLLFHYYDKDFNNEADTPDNFQSRRPNTSFCFLDIRSPGLGDTAMYLCATSRDAGGDTEAFFGQGTRLTVV.

J is TRBJ1-1 and V is TRBV2, with a weak D call TRBD1 (5 bases). The ends were cut back, 11 bases at V and 7 bases at J, with 29 bases in the middle. The CDR3 sequence is 16 residues long. Germline loops: CDR1 SNHLY, CDR2 FYNNEI. The CDR3 nucleotides are TGTGCCGTCGAAAAGACCAGGGAGACAGATTCTGGTGAAGCTTTCTTT. This codes for CAVEKTRETDSGEAFF. Based on the CDR3 plus reference TRBV2 and TRBJ1-1, the full variable domain is EPEVTQTPSHQVTQMGQEVILRCVPISNHLYFYWYRQILGQKVEFLVSFYNNEISEKSEIFDDQFSVERPDGSNFTLKIRSTKLEDSAMYFCAVEKTRETDSGEAFFGQGTRLTVV.

V gene TRBV19 combines with J gene TRBJ2-2; 8 bases agree with TRBD2. This CDR3 region has 16 residues. The germline CDR1 and CDR2 sequences are LNHDA and SQIVND (reference sequence). Trimming cost V 5 bases and J 4 bases; bases outside gene matches: 9. CDR3 region: CASSRGSGGVTGELFF. Here the CDR3 DNA reads TGTGCCAGTAGTCGGGGAAGCGGGGGAGTCACCGGGGAGCTGTTTTTT.

The chain joins TRBV29-1 to TRBJ2-7; D is possibly TRBD2 (6 bases). The CDR3 loop spans 13 amino acids. Trimming stripped 6 bases from V and 3 bases from J, with 15 bases between. Germline CDR1 SQVTM, CDR2 ANQGSEA. CDR3 sequence (DNA): TGCAGCGTAGGAGGGGTGAACTACTACGAGCAGTACTTC. It yields the protein CSVGGVNYYEQYF.

V usage is TRBV4-1 and J usage is TRBJ2-7; 7 positions match TRBD1. This CDR3 region has 15 residues. Trimming removed 0 bases from V and 4 bases from J; junction bases left unmatched: 6. Germline CDR1 and CDR2: MGHRA and YSYEKL. The CDR3 spells CASSQDLEGAYEQYF. CDR3 coding DNA: TGCGCCAGCAGCCAAGATTTAGAGGGGGCTTACGAGCAGTACTTC.

This clone has a single count. The chain combines TRBV3-1 (or the pseudogene TRBV3-2) with TRBJ1-5; D ambiguous. The CDR3 runs to 14 residues. Trimming left V 2 bases short and J 5 bases short, with 10 bases between. Germline loops: CDR1 LGHDT, CDR2 YNNKEL (reference sequence). CDR3 sequence: CASSQRRRHQPQHF. In nucleotides, the CDR3 is TGTGCCAGCAGCCAAAGGAGGAGGCATCAGCCCCAGCATTTT.

The CDR3 DNA follows: TGTGCCACCAGCAGAGCGGGTCAGATCACAGATACGCAGTATTTT. Amino acid sequence: CATSRAGQITDTQYF. The chain couples TRBV15 to TRBJ2-3; D ambiguous. The CDR3 spans 15 residues. The V and J ends lost 1 base and 2 bases respectively, with 10 bases between them. Germline V gene sequence: CDR1 LNHNV, CDR2 YYDKDF (reference sequence).